The 29 T cell receptor beta chains reported below all come from one sample, sequenced in a study of blood T cell repertoires in COVID-19. Generated by immunoSEQ multiplex PCR, the TCRdb table keeps only in-frame clones and is missing some. The table has 250,000 to 350,000 clones, around 89% seen once. The sequencing input was peripheral blood. These receptors all stem from a man younger than 45 with acute or convalescent COVID-19.

The rearrangement uses TRBV2 and TRBJ1-1; D remains unclear. The germline V gene has CDR1 SNHLY and CDR2 FYNNEI. Trimming removed 4 bases at V and 7 bases at J, with 7 bases between. This CDR3 is built from 11 residues. The CDR3: CASSVLVEAFF. The CDR3 nucleotides are TGTGCCAGCAGTGTACTCGTTGAAGCTTTCTTT.

The V gene is TRBV27, the J gene TRBJ1-4; 8 bases are a match to TRBD1. V gave up 8 bases and J gave up 5 bases; unmatched junction bases: 7. Germline CDR1 reads MNHEY; CDR2 reads SMNVEV (reference sequence). CDR3 length: 14 residues. This CDR3 reads CASAQDRANEKLFF. CDR3 nucleotide sequence: TGTGCCAGCGCCCAGGACAGGGCCAATGAAAAACTGTTTTTT.

The chain employs TRBV6-2 or TRBV6-3 and TRBJ2-3; 7 bases map to TRBD2. Germline V lookup: CDR1 MNHEY, CDR2 SVGEGT. This CDR3 comprises 15 residues. V was pared by 0 bases and J by 5 bases, with 5 bases of the junction left unmatched. This chain's CDR3 is CASSYSKRDVDTQYF. DNA of the CDR3: TGTGCCAGCAGTTACTCGAAGCGGGATGTAGATACGCAGTATTTT.

The V and J genes are TRBV29-1 and TRBJ1-2; 9 bases map to TRBD1. CDR3 length: 13 residues. In germline, CDR1 is SQVTM, CDR2 ANQGSEA. This chain's CDR3 is CSLRPGQGDGYTF. The CDR3 DNA reads TGCAGTTTGCGTCCGGGACAGGGTGATGGCTACACCTTC.

The gene calls are TRBV6-1 and TRBJ1-4; a weak D match, TRBD1 (5 bases). V was trimmed by 4 bases and J by 0 bases, leaving 12 bases between them. The CDR3 has 16 amino acids. CDR1 MNHNS and CDR2 SASEGT come from the germline V gene. CDR3 DNA sequence: TGTGCCAGCAGTGGGGGGAGGGTTGCAACTAATGAAAAACTGTTTTTT. It specifies CASSGGRVATNEKLFF.

This chain connects TRBV19 to TRBJ1-6; no reliable D call. V was pared by 3 bases and J by 7 bases, with 4 bases between. Per the germline V gene, CDR1 is LNHDA and CDR2 is SQIVND (reference sequence). The CDR3 totals 12 residues. The CDR3 sequence is CASSMRNSPLHF. CDR3 nucleotides: TGTGCCAGTAGTATGCGGAATTCACCCCTCCACTTT.

J is TRBJ2-7 and V is TRBV30; TRBD1 agrees at 7 bases. Germline values: CDR1 GTSNPN, CDR2 SVGIG (reference sequence). Trimming at V came to 1 base and at J to 5 bases, leaving 17 bases not matched to a gene. The CDR3 consists of 17 residues. CDR3 in amino acids: CAWSAGLQGKPRDEQYF. The CDR3, as DNA: TGTGCCTGGAGTGCAGGTTTACAGGGGAAACCCCGGGACGAGCAGTACTTC.

The V gene is TRBV18, the J gene TRBJ1-1; maybe TRBD1 (6 bases). Trimming pared 1 base from V and 3 bases from J, leaving 12 bases between. Per germline, CDR1 KGHSH and CDR2 LQKENI. There are 15 residues in the CDR3. CDR3 residues: CASSPLAGADTEAFF. The CDR3 region has the DNA TGTGCCAGCTCACCACTTGCAGGGGCGGACACTGAAGCTTTCTTT.

This clone occurred once. The chain joins TRBV7-9 to TRBJ1-1; TRBD1 agrees at 7 bases. The trim removed 4 bases at V and 0 bases at J, leaving 2 bases unmatched. In germline, CDR1 is SEHNR, CDR2 FQNEAQ (reference sequence). This CDR3 has 14 residues. The chain's CDR3 is CASSSTGLNTEAFF. The CDR3 DNA follows: TGTGCCAGCAGCTCGACAGGGTTGAACACTGAAGCTTTCTTT.

The chain carries TRBV28 and TRBJ1-2; D may be TRBD1 (6 bases). Trimming took off 4 bases at V and 8 bases at J, with 20 bases between the two ends. This CDR3 spans 15 amino acids. CDR1 and CDR2 (germline): MDHEN, SYDVKM. In DNA form, the CDR3 reads TGTGCCAGCAGTTCAACAGGGACCGGCTTAGGAGGCTACACCTTC. Amino acid sequence: CASSSTGTGLGGYTF.

The chain recombines TRBV3-1 (or the pseudogene TRBV3-2) with TRBJ2-3; 10 nucleotides align to TRBD2. The CDR3 consists of 16 residues. Losses at the gene ends were 3 bases for V and 4 bases for J; bases not matched to a gene: 7. Germline CDR1 reads LGHDT; CDR2 reads YNNKEL (reference sequence). CDR3 DNA sequence: TGTGCCAGCAGCCAGGGTATAGCGGGGGGAGCAGATACGCAGTATTTT. Translated: CASSQGIAGGADTQYF.

This chain joins TRBV11-2 and TRBJ1-6; 8 bases are shared with TRBD1. Losses at the gene ends were 5 bases for V and 0 bases for J; bases not matched to a gene: 12. CDR1 and CDR2 from the germline V gene are SGHAT and FQNNGV. This CDR3 is 19 amino acids long. The CDR3 nucleotides are TGTGCCAGCAGCCTTAGACAGGGGCGCAGGAGCTCCTATAATTCACCCCTCCACTTT. Translating it yields CASSLRQGRRSSYNSPLHF. Together with reference TRBV11-2 and TRBJ1-6, the CDR3 gives the full variable domain: EAGVAQSPRYKIIEKRQSVAFWCNPISGHATLYWYQQILGQGPKLLIQFQNNGVVDDSQLPKDRFSAERLKGVDSTLKIQPAKLEDSAVYLCASSLRQGRRSSYNSPLHFGNGTRLTVT.

The V and J genes are TRBV5-5 and TRBJ1-3, with D perhaps TRBD1 (5 bases). There are 15 residues in the CDR3. V shed 4 bases and J shed 3 bases, with 14 bases lying between them. Germline V lookup: CDR1 SGHKS, CDR2 YYEKEE (reference sequence). The CDR3 sequence: CASSRSRVYGNTIYF. The CDR3 nucleotides read TGTGCCAGCAGCCGGTCCAGGGTCTATGGAAACACCATATATTTT.

The rearrangement links TRBV5-1 to TRBJ2-3; a possible D gene is TRBD2 (7 bases). The germline V gene encodes CDR1 SGHRS and CDR2 YFSETQ. The CDR3 has 16 amino acids. Trimming shortened V by 3 bases and J by 6 bases, and 20 bases separated the two germline ends. The CDR3 protein is CASSWSRGGMMDTQYF. CDR3 coding DNA: TGCGCCAGCAGCTGGAGTAGGGGGGGCATGATGGATACGCAGTATTTT.

The chain links TRBV29-1 to TRBJ1-1; tentatively, D is TRBD1 (6 bases). Germline lookup yields CDR1 SQVTM and CDR2 ANQGSEA. The CDR3 has 11 residues. The CDR3 sequence: CRTTGNTEAFF. The CDR3 DNA is TGCAGGACGACAGGGAACACTGAAGCTTTCTTT.

The rearrangement links TRBV28 to TRBJ2-1; 7 nucleotides align to TRBD1. Per the germline V gene, CDR1 is MDHEN and CDR2 is SYDVKM. V lost 2 bases, J lost 3 bases, and 10 bases stayed unmatched. The CDR3 runs to 17 residues. The CDR3 nucleotides read TGTGCCAGCAGTTTAACTACGGGACAGAGAGTCTACAATGAGCAGTTCTTC. This translates into CASSLTTGQRVYNEQFF.

The chain carries TRBV6-4 and TRBJ2-3, with TRBD2 identical over 8 bases. Germline V gene data show CDR1 as MRHNA and CDR2 as SNTAGT. The CDR3 totals 14 residues. V lost 6 bases to trimming and J lost 3 bases; unmatched junction nucleotides: 5. This chain's CDR3 is CASRSGGLTDTQYF. CDR3 sequence (DNA): TGTGCCAGCAGGAGCGGGGGTTTAACAGATACGCAGTATTTT.

This chain links TRBV9 with TRBJ2-7; 9 bases fit TRBD2. Germline V lookup: CDR1 SGDLS, CDR2 YYNGEE. This CDR3 has 18 residues. J gave up 2 bases and V 2 bases, and 14 bases lay outside the gene matches. CDR3 region: CASSVLRGLANWPYEQYF. The CDR3 region has the DNA TGTGCCAGCAGCGTGTTAAGAGGACTAGCGAATTGGCCCTACGAGCAGTACTTC.

The chain carries TRBV7-3 and TRBJ2-7, with TRBD1 matching over 7 bases. The CDR3 length is 15 residues. Germline loops: CDR1 SGHTA, CDR2 FQGTGA. J lost 5 bases, V lost 5 bases, and 12 bases had no gene match. The CDR3 region is CASSPTRQGTNEQYF. CDR3 nucleotides: TGTGCCAGCAGCCCAACCCGACAGGGAACCAACGAGCAGTACTTC. The whole variable domain, remainder taken from reference TRBV7-3 and TRBJ2-7, is GAGVSQTPSNKVTEKGKYVELRCDPISGHTALYWYRQSLGQGPEFLIYFQGTGAADDSGLPNDRFFAVRPEGSVSTLKIQRTERGDSAVYLCASSPTRQGTNEQYFGPGTRLTVT.

The DNA for the CDR3 is TGTGCCAGCAGCCCGGGGTACACAGATACGCAGTATTTT. Translated, it gives CASSPGYTDTQYF. J is TRBJ2-3 and V is TRBV7-3, with D perhaps TRBD2 (5 bases). From germline, CDR1 is SGHTA and CDR2 FQGTGA. Trimming removed 5 bases from V and 2 bases from J, with 8 bases in between. The CDR3 consists of 13 residues.

The chain combines TRBV7-8 with TRBJ1-2; no firm D call. The germline V gene encodes CDR1 SGHVS and CDR2 FQNEAQ. Trimming removed 5 bases from V and 6 bases from J, with 10 bases in between. This CDR3 is built from 12 residues. The CDR3 here is CASSREIDGYTF. In nucleotides, the CDR3 is TGTGCCAGCAGCCGCGAAATAGATGGCTACACCTTC.

The V gene is TRBV6-5, the J gene TRBJ2-2; perhaps TRBD2 as D (6 bases). This CDR3 is built from 16 residues. The germline V gene has CDR1 MNHEY and CDR2 SVGAGI. Trimming took 2 bases from V and 0 from J, leaving 10 bases between them. CDR3 sequence: CASSYRGLANTGELFF. CDR3 coding DNA: TGTGCCAGCAGTTACCGGGGACTGGCGAACACCGGGGAGCTGTTTTTT.

This chain connects TRBV5-6 to TRBJ1-3; a weak D match, TRBD1 (5 bases). This CDR3 is 16 amino acids long. Between the trimmed V and J ends, which lost 2 bases and 0 bases, there was a span of 12 bases. The V gene's germline CDR1 is SGHDT and CDR2 YYEEEE. CDR3 sequence reads: CASSFAGSVSGNTIYF. The CDR3 DNA follows: TGTGCCAGCAGCTTTGCAGGGTCCGTCTCTGGAAACACCATATATTTT.

This clone occurred once. The V gene is TRBV27, the J gene TRBJ2-2; TRBD1 might be the D (5 bases). Between the trimmed V and J ends, which lost 6 bases and 1 base, there was a span of 12 bases. Germline lookup yields CDR1 MNHEY and CDR2 SMNVEV (reference sequence). This CDR3 is 15 amino acids long. The CDR3 spells CASRSLDRNTGELFF. Here the CDR3 DNA reads TGTGCCAGCAGGAGTTTAGACAGGAACACCGGGGAGCTGTTTTTT.

This chain uses TRBV28 with TRBJ2-2, with 11 bases that match TRBD2. This CDR3 is 16 amino acids long. V was pared by 6 bases and J by 1 base, with 4 bases of the junction left unmatched. In germline, CDR1 is MDHEN, CDR2 SYDVKM. CDR3 sequence: CASSFSGRGNTGELFF. Written as DNA, the CDR3 is TGTGCCAGCAGCTTTAGCGGGAGGGGGAACACCGGGGAGCTGTTTTTT. The full variable domain, rest sourced from reference TRBV28 and TRBJ2-2, is DVKVTQSSRYLVKRTGEKVFLECVQDMDHENMFWYRQDPGLGLRLIYFSYDVKMKEKGDIPEGYSVSREKKERFSLILESASTNQTSMYLCASSFSGRGNTGELFFGEGSRLTVL.

The chain employs TRBV19 and TRBJ2-3, with 7 bases lining up with TRBD1. The V gene end was trimmed by 5 bases and the J gene end by 3 bases; junction bases not matched to a gene: 11. This CDR3 spans 16 amino acids. Germline-derived CDR1 and CDR2 are LNHDA and SQIVND (reference sequence). CDR3 in amino acids: CASSVYRGRWTDTQYF. As DNA, the CDR3 is TGTGCCAGTAGTGTATACAGGGGCCGGTGGACAGATACGCAGTATTTT. Full variable domain (outside the CDR3, taken from reference TRBV19 and TRBJ2-3): DGGITQSPKYLFRKEGQNVTLSCEQNLNHDAMYWYRQDPGQGLRLIYYSQIVNDFQKGDIAEGYSVSREKKESFPLTVTSAQKNPTAFYLCASSVYRGRWTDTQYFGPGTRLTVL.

The chain joins TRBV7-2 to TRBJ2-3, with 7 positions matching TRBD2. The CDR3 sequence is 14 residues long. Losses at the gene ends were 6 bases for V and 1 base for J; bases not matched to a gene: 4. Germline lookup yields CDR1 SGHTA and CDR2 FQGNSA. CDR3 sequence: CASRTSWGTDTQYF. The CDR3 bases are TGTGCCAGCAGGACTAGCTGGGGCACAGATACGCAGTATTTT.

The chain has TRBV10-2 and TRBJ2-5; a weak D match, TRBD1 (5 bases). Germline V gene data show CDR1 as WSHSY and CDR2 as SAAADI. The V end lost 7 bases, the J end lost 1 base, and 10 bases lay between the germline ends. The CDR3 has 13 amino acids. The CDR3 region is CASTPDSQETQYF. The CDR3 region has the DNA TGCGCCAGCACCCCCGACAGCCAAGAGACCCAGTACTTC.

CDR3 DNA sequence: TGTGCCAGCAGGCCTCCGGGACTAGCGGGGACCCGGAATGAGCAGTTCTTC. As protein: CASRPPGLAGTRNEQFF. The chain is built from TRBV7-2 and TRBJ2-1; 13 nucleotides line up with TRBD2. The ends lost 6 bases at V and 7 bases at J; junction bases unmatched: 12. The CDR3 is 17 residues long. Germline loops: CDR1 SGHTA, CDR2 FQGNSA.